In its sample, the clone carrying this T cell receptor beta chain was seen many times. From RNA transcripts, TCR beta CDR3 regions were amplified. The HTBI primer set drove a first-round RT-PCR of the TCR CDR3. TCRdb re-called the multiplex PCR reads through MiXCR, storing one row per CDR3 protein. The table lists about 96,000 distinct CDR3 sequences, about 51% of them singletons, with 25% to 30% in the top ten. The sample belongs to a study of T cells in Graves' hyperthyroidism and ophthalmopathy. The clonotype originates from a woman between 40 and 50 years old with Graves' hyperthyroidism. Input material: blood.

The CDR3 here is CSARSTLNQPQHF. The DNA of the CDR3 is TGCAGTGCTAGGAGTACACTCAATCAGCCCCAGCATTTT. The rearrangement joins TRBV20-1 to TRBJ1-5; no reliable D call. The CDR3 is made up of 13 amino acids. The V gene lost 3 bases and the J gene lost 3 bases, with 9 bases spanning the gap. CDR1 and CDR2 from the germline V gene are DFQATT and SNEGSKA (reference sequence).